Listed below are T cell receptor beta chains from one sample, sequenced in a study of blood T cell repertoires in COVID-19. The data were produced by immunoSEQ multiplex PCR, yet TCRdb's version contains in-frame clones alone and is incomplete. The sample holds about 65,000 clones, about 94% seen once. Material: peripheral blood. The receptors were gathered from a man aged 70-80 years with active COVID-19. Both conserved end residues are part of each CDR3. Each record gives: V gene, D gene, J gene, CDR3 protein, CDR3 DNA. D genes are given only for firm matches.

v_gene: TRBV18
d_gene: NA
j_gene: TRBJ2-5
CDR3aa: CASSPRHGETQYF
CDR3nt: TGTGCCAGCTCACCCCGACACGGTGAGACCCAGTACTTC

v_gene: TRBV4-3
d_gene: NA
j_gene: TRBJ1-2
CDR3aa: CASSQEGGVGLYGYTF
CDR3nt: TGCGCCAGCAGCCAAGAAGGGGGGGTTGGACTCTATGGCTACACCTTC

v_gene: TRBV29-1
d_gene: TRBD1
j_gene: TRBJ1-1
CDR3aa: CSVETGVNTEAFF
CDR3nt: TGCAGCGTTGAAACAGGGGTGAACACTGAAGCTTTCTTT

v_gene: TRBV5-8
d_gene: TRBD1
j_gene: TRBJ2-5
CDR3aa: CASSWGQLGETQYF
CDR3nt: TGTGCCAGCAGCTGGGGACAGCTGGGGGAGACCCAGTACTTC

v_gene: TRBV4-1
d_gene: TRBD1
j_gene: TRBJ1-2
CDR3aa: CASSQTAGTGFYGYTF
CDR3nt: TGCGCCAGCAGCCAGACCGCCGGGACAGGGTTCTATGGCTACACCTTC

v_gene: TRBV6-5
d_gene: NA
j_gene: TRBJ1-4
CDR3aa: CASSRGLTGTEKLFF
CDR3nt: TGTGCCAGCAGTCGCGGGTTAACGGGAACAGAAAAACTGTTTTTT

v_gene: TRBV15
d_gene: TRBD2
j_gene: TRBJ2-3
CDR3aa: CATSRVAGGPTDTQYF
CDR3nt: TGTGCCACCAGCAGAGTTGCGGGGGGCCCGACAGATACGCAGTATTTT

v_gene: TRBV11-3
d_gene: TRBD1
j_gene: TRBJ2-7
CDR3aa: CASSATGLHEQYF
CDR3nt: TGTGCCAGCAGCGCGACAGGGTTACACGAGCAGTACTTC

v_gene: TRBV6-5
d_gene: TRBD1
j_gene: TRBJ1-1
CDR3aa: CASRNRGRNTEAFF
CDR3nt: TGTGCCAGCAGAAACAGGGGGCGGAACACTGAAGCTTTCTTT

v_gene: TRBV5-1
d_gene: TRBD1
j_gene: TRBJ1-1
CDR3aa: CASSLTQGAPNTEAFF
CDR3nt: TGCGCCAGCAGCTTAACACAGGGGGCTCCGAACACTGAAGCTTTCTTT